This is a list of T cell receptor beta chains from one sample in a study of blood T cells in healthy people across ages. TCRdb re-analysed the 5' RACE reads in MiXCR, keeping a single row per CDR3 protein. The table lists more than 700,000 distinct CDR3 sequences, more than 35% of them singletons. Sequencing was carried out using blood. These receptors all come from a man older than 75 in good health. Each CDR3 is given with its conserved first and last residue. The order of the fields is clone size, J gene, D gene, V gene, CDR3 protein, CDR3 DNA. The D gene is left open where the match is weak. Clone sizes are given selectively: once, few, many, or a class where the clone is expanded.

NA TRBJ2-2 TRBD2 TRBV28 CASSPGGVDTGELFF TGTGCCAGCAGCCCCGGGGGGGTGGACACCGGGGAGCTGTTTTTT
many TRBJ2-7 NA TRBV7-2 CASSLDGGASYEQYF TGTGCCAGCAGCTTAGATGGGGGAGCATCCTACGAGCAGTACTTC
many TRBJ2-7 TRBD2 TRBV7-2 CASRIAGGAYEQYF TGTGCCAGCAGGATAGCGGGAGGCGCCTACGAGCAGTACTTC
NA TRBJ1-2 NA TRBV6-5 CASSRQHVYGYTF TGTGCCAGCAGTCGACAGCACGTCTATGGCTACACCTTC
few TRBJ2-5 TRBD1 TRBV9 CASSPRQGLGETQYF TGTGCCAGCAGCCCGCGACAGGGTTTGGGGGAGACCCAGTACTTC
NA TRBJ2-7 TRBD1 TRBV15 CATSDRGYYEQYF TGTGCCACCAGCGACAGGGGGTACTACGAGCAGTACTTC
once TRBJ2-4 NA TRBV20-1 CSVAKWLAKNIQYF TGCAGTGTTGCAAAATGGCTAGCCAAAAACATTCAGTACTTC
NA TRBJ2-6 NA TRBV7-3 CASSIQTGLSSGANVLTF TGTGCCAGCAGCATCCAGACAGGCCTTAGCTCTGGGGCCAACGTCCTGACTTTC
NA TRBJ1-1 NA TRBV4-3 CASSQDKGRAFF TGCGCCAGCAGCCAAGATAAGGGCAGAGCTTTCTTT
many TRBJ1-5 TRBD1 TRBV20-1 CSTGGKGHQPQHF TGCAGTACAGGGGGGAAAGGACATCAGCCCCAGCATTTT
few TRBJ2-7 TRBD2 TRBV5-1 CASSLMASGAYEQYF TGCGCCAGCAGCTTAATGGCTAGCGGAGCCTACGAGCAGTACTTC
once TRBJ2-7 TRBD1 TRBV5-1 CASSLGQGRLWEQYF TGCGCCAGTAGCCTCGGACAGGGGCGGCTATGGGAGCAGTACTTC
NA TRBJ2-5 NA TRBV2 CASSVGVADNRKETQYF TGTGCCAGCAGTGTAGGGGTAGCGGACAACCGGAAAGAGACCCAGTACTTC
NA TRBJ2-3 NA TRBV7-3 CASSLYRANTQYF TGTGCCAGCAGCCTGTACAGGGCAAACACGCAGTATTTT
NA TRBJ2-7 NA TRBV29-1 CSVSGVYEQYF TGCAGCGTTTCAGGGGTCTACGAGCAGTACTTC
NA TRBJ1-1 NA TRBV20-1 CSARDAGRTTEAFF TGCAGTGCTAGAGATGCCGGCAGGACTACTGAAGCTTTCTTT
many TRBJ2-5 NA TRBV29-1 CSVEDLLVETQYF TGCAGCGTTGAGGACTTGCTGGTAGAGACCCAGTACTTC